This is a list of T cell receptor beta chains from one sample in a study of cytomegalovirus exposure and HLA in healthy donors. Produced via immunoSEQ multiplex PCR; TCRdb's table is partial and in-frame only. In the table there are 200,000 to 250,000 clones, about 81% of which are singletons. The sequencing sample was made of PBMCs. The receptors were gathered from a woman aged 40 to 50 in good health and CMV-seronegative. CDR3s include the opening cysteine and the closing phenylalanine or tryptophan. Each record gives: J gene, CDR3 length, V gene, clone size, CDR3 protein. The size of a clone is reported for some rows only, either as once, few or many, or as a class for expanded clones.

J gene: TRBJ1-2
CDR3 length: 12
V gene: TRBV30
clone size: -
CDR3 protein: CAWTGGGYGYTF

J gene: TRBJ1-5
CDR3 length: 14
V gene: TRBV10-3
clone size: -
CDR3 protein: CAISDPAGGEPQHF

J gene: TRBJ1-5
CDR3 length: 13
V gene: TRBV5-8
clone size: few
CDR3 protein: CATPGQGYQPQHF

J gene: TRBJ2-3
CDR3 length: 15
V gene: TRBV2
clone size: -
CDR3 protein: CASSREAGARHTQYF

J gene: TRBJ1-2
CDR3 length: 13
V gene: TRBV27
clone size: -
CDR3 protein: CASSRGRWDGYTF

J gene: TRBJ2-5
CDR3 length: 12
V gene: TRBV2
clone size: once
CDR3 protein: CASSTSPETQYF

J gene: TRBJ2-3
CDR3 length: 17
V gene: TRBV7-3
clone size: -
CDR3 protein: CASSLNVWGGGTDTQYF

J gene: TRBJ2-5
CDR3 length: 15
V gene: TRBV7-9
clone size: -
CDR3 protein: CASSYSGSGQETQYF

J gene: TRBJ1-5
CDR3 length: 17
V gene: TRBV7-6
clone size: -
CDR3 protein: CASSLGGVRKGNQPQHF

J gene: TRBJ1-2
CDR3 length: 15
V gene: TRBV29-1
clone size: -
CDR3 protein: CSVPHFQGATYGYTF

J gene: TRBJ2-7
CDR3 length: 15
V gene: TRBV18
clone size: -
CDR3 protein: CASSPPGGRAYEQYF

J gene: TRBJ1-1
CDR3 length: 14
V gene: TRBV19
clone size: -
CDR3 protein: CASSIVTGNTEAFF

J gene: TRBJ1-1
CDR3 length: 16
V gene: TRBV5-6
clone size: -
CDR3 protein: CASSSGGRGFRTEAFF

J gene: TRBJ2-7
CDR3 length: 18
V gene: TRBV4-1
clone size: -
CDR3 protein: CASSQDPWGRRESDEQYF

J gene: TRBJ2-7
CDR3 length: 16
V gene: TRBV5-1
clone size: -
CDR3 protein: CASSPTGTSGRYEQYF

J gene: TRBJ1-2
CDR3 length: 15
V gene: TRBV6-5
clone size: -
CDR3 protein: CASSPTGGRSYGYTF

J gene: TRBJ1-4
CDR3 length: 13
V gene: TRBV29-1
clone size: -
CDR3 protein: CSVQVRLNEKLLF

J gene: TRBJ2-7
CDR3 length: 13
V gene: TRBV5-1
clone size: -
CDR3 protein: CASSLGASYEQYF

J gene: TRBJ2-7
CDR3 length: 14
V gene: TRBV7-9
clone size: -
CDR3 protein: CASSSWGREIEQYF

J gene: TRBJ1-2
CDR3 length: 15
V gene: TRBV27
clone size: few
CDR3 protein: CASSADMGADYGYTF

J gene: TRBJ1-4
CDR3 length: 16
V gene: TRBV6-5
clone size: -
CDR3 protein: CASSFTGRTTNEKLFF

J gene: TRBJ2-5
CDR3 length: 12
V gene: TRBV2
clone size: -
CDR3 protein: CASSELQETQYF

J gene: TRBJ2-4
CDR3 length: 15
V gene: TRBV15
clone size: -
CDR3 protein: CATSRQGIAKNIQYF

J gene: TRBJ2-7
CDR3 length: 12
V gene: TRBV30
clone size: -
CDR3 protein: CAWSVRFHEQYF

J gene: TRBJ2-7
CDR3 length: 12
V gene: TRBV7-9
clone size: few
CDR3 protein: CSSSGLAYEQYF

J gene: TRBJ1-2
CDR3 length: 12
V gene: TRBV29-1
clone size: once
CDR3 protein: CSVEGVGLGYTF

J gene: TRBJ1-2
CDR3 length: 16
V gene: TRBV7-2
clone size: -
CDR3 protein: CASSLALGTGNYGYTF

J gene: TRBJ2-1
CDR3 length: 18
V gene: TRBV7-9
clone size: -
CDR3 protein: CASSLASTSGRAYNEQFF

J gene: TRBJ2-3
CDR3 length: 15
V gene: TRBV6-6
clone size: -
CDR3 protein: CASTGGQGSTDTQYF

J gene: TRBJ2-7
CDR3 length: 15
V gene: TRBV28
clone size: -
CDR3 protein: CASSSGLAERGTKYF

J gene: TRBJ1-4
CDR3 length: 16
V gene: TRBV10-3
clone size: -
CDR3 protein: CAISPSIGRGDEKLFF

J gene: TRBJ1-1
CDR3 length: 15
V gene: TRBV7-2
clone size: few
CDR3 protein: CASSRQGGGGTEAFF

J gene: TRBJ1-5
CDR3 length: 16
V gene: TRBV2
clone size: -
CDR3 protein: CASSRDREFLGQPQHF

J gene: TRBJ1-1
CDR3 length: 14
V gene: TRBV6-6
clone size: -
CDR3 protein: CASSYQQGNTEAFF

J gene: TRBJ1-1
CDR3 length: 17
V gene: TRBV28
clone size: few
CDR3 protein: CASSPGRVSLRRTEAFF

J gene: TRBJ2-7
CDR3 length: 16
V gene: TRBV6-5
clone size: -
CDR3 protein: CASSSTGTSGMVEQYF

J gene: TRBJ1-4
CDR3 length: 15
V gene: TRBV30
clone size: once
CDR3 protein: CAWSAQGAQSEKLFF